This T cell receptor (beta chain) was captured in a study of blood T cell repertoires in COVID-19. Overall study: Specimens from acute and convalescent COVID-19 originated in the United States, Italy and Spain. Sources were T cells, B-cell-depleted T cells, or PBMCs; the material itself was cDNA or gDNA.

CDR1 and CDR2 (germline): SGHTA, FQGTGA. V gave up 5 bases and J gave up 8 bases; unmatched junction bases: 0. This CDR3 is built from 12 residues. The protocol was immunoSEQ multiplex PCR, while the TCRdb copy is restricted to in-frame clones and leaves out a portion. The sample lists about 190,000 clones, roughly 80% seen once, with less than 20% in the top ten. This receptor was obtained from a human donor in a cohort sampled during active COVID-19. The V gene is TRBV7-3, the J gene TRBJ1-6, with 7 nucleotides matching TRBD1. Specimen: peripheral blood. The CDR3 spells CASSTGDSPLHF. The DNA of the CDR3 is TGTGCCAGCAGCACAGGGGATTCACCCCTCCACTTT.